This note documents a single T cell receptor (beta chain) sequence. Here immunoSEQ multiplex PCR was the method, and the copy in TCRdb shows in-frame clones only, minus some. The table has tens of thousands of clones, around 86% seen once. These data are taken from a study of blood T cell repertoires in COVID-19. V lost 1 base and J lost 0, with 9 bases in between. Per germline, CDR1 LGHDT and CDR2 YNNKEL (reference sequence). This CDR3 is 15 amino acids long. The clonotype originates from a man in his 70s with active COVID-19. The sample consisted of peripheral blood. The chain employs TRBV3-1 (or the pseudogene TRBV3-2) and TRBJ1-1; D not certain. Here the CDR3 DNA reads TGTGCCAGCAGCCAAGTGGCCAATATGAACACTGAAGCTTTCTTT. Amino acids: CASSQVANMNTEAFF.